Reported below is one TCR beta chain. Antigen specificity is unknown. One end of the junction fails to match germline, which may point to a read error. This CDR3 region has 15 residues. Germline lookup yields CDR1 LGHDT and CDR2 YNNKEL (reference sequence). MiXCR, run by TCRdb on the reads, gives a single entry per CDR3 protein. This sample has 900,000 to 950,000 distinct CDR3 sequences, with around 29% found just once. The sample originates from a study of T cell repertoires in cytomegalovirus infection. Study-level background: HLA-C-restricted CMV epitopes, recently identified, and well-studied HLA-B-restricted ones were used by the study. It was the public TCR beta signatures that indicated both CMV infection and matching HLA type.

The TCR originated in a human donor in good health (CMV status not recorded). Some clones in this sample may be carry-over from other donors' samples. The chain joins TRBV3-1 to TRBJ1-2; the match to TRBD1 covers 10 bases. The sequencing used cultured CD8+ T cells from PBMCs, collected from culture after CMV antigen stimulation. CDR3 DNA sequence: TGTGCCAGCAGCCGTGACAGGGGGCCCATCTATGACTACACCTTC. Encoded protein: CASSRDRGPIYDYTF.